Detailed here is one T cell receptor beta chain. What it binds is not known. The data derive from a study of T cell responses to AZD1222 COVID-19 vaccine. Study-level points and caveats: Baseline testing showed seropositivity in only a handful of AZD1222 recipients.

The germline V and J ends were trimmed by 4 bases and 6 bases, with 8 bases remaining between them. The CDR3 is 12 residues long. From germline, CDR1 is SGHKS and CDR2 YYEKEE (reference sequence). Using immunoSEQ multiplex PCR, the repertoire was profiled, and TCRdb retains in-frame clones only, with some absent. The sample carries about 110,000 clones, approximately 90% recorded once. V and J are TRBV5-5 and TRBJ1-3, with no clear D. This material consisted of peripheral blood, taken 28 days after the second AZD1222 dose. This clonotype originated in an adult who received the AZD1222 COVID-19 vaccine. The CDR3 sequence is CASSLDENTIYF. CDR3 DNA: TGTGCCAGCAGCCTGGACGAAAACACCATATATTTT.